This TCR beta chain appears in the sequencing data of a study of T cell responses to AZD1222 COVID-19 vaccine. Overall study: Second-dose groups at about 4 or about 12 weeks were pooled.

Measured with immunoSEQ multiplex PCR; TCRdb has only the in-frame clones, and not every one. Among about 92,000 clones listed, just over 90% were seen once. Study-level results: Only 5 or 6 AZD1222 recipients were seropositive at baseline. No day 14 peak samples; only post-peak repertoires were characterized. Clonal diversity may have been underestimated in mostly white British donors.

V lost 4 bases and J 7 bases, leaving 10 bases between the germline ends. Germline loops: CDR1 SGHTA, CDR2 FQGNSA. The CDR3 has 13 residues. A few counts support this clone. The antigen is unknown. The source is an adult in good health. The sample in question was peripheral blood, obtained on day 0 of AZD1222 vaccination. V is TRBV7-2 and J is TRBJ1-4, with D unresolved. CDR3: CASSWAQTEKLFF. CDR3 bases: TGTGCCAGCAGCTGGGCACAGACTGAAAAACTGTTTTTT.